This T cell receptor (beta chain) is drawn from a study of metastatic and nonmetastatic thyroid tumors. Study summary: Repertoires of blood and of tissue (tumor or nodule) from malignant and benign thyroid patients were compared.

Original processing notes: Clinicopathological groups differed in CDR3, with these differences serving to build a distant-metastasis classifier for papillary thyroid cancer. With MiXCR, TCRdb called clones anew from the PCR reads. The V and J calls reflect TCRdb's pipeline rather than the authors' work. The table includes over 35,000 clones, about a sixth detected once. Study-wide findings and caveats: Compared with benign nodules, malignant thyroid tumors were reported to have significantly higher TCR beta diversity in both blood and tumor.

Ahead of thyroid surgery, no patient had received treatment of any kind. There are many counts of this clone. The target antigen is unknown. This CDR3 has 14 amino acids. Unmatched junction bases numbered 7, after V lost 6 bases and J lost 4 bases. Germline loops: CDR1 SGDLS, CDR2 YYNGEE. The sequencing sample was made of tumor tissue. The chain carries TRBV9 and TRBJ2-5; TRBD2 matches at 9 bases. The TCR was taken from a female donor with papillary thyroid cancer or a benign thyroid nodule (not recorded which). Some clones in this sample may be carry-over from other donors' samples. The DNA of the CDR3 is TGTGCCAGCAACTCGCGGGGGGGCTTAGAGACCCAGTACTTC. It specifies CASNSRGGLETQYF.